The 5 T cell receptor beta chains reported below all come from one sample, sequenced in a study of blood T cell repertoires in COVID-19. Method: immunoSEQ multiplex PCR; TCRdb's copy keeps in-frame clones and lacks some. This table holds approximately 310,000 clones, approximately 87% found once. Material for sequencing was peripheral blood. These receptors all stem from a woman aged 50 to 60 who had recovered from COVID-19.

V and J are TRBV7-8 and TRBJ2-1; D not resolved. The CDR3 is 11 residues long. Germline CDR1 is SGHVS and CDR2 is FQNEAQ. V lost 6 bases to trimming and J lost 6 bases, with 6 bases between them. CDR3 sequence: CASRRRNEQFF. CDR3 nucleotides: TGTGCCAGCAGACGACGCAATGAGCAGTTCTTC.

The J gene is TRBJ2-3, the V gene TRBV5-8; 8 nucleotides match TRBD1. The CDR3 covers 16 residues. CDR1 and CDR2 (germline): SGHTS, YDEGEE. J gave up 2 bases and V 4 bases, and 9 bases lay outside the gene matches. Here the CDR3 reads CASSAGTGTNTDTQYF. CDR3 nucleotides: TGTGCCAGCAGCGCGGGGACAGGCACTAACACAGATACGCAGTATTTT.

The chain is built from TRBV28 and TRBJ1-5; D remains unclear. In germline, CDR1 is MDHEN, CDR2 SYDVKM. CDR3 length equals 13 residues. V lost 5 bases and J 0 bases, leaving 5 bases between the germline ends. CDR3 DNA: TGTGCCAGCAGTACGGGTAGCAATCAGCCCCAGCATTTT. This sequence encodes CASSTGSNQPQHF.

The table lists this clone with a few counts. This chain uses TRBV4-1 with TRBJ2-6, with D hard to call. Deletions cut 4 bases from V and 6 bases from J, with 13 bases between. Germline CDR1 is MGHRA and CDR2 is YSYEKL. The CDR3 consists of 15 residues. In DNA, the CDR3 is TGCGCCAGCAGCCCTTTTGGGCAGGTGGCCAACGTCCTGACTTTC. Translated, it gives CASSPFGQVANVLTF.

CDR3 nucleotide sequence: TGTGCCAGCAGTTTATATCGTGGGACAGCTTCCCCCCAGCCCCAGCATTTT. Translating gives CASSLYRGTASPQPQHF. The chain carries TRBV28 and TRBJ1-5; 7 bases are a match to TRBD1. Germline CDR1 MDHEN, CDR2 SYDVKM. The ends lost 1 base at V and 7 bases at J; junction bases unmatched: 13. CDR3 size: 17 residues.